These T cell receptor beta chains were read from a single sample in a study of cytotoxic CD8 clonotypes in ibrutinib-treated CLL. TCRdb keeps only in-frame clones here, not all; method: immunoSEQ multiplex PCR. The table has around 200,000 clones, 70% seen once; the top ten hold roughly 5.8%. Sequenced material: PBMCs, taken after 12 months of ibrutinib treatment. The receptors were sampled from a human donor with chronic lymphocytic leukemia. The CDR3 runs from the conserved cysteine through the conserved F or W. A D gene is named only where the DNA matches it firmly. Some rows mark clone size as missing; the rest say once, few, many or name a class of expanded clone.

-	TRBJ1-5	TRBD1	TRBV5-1	TGCGCCAGCAGCTTGTACACAGGGGGCAATCAGCCCCAGCATTTT	CASSLYTGGNQPQHF
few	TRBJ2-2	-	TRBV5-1	TGCGCCAGCAGCTTGCTTACAGTTTGGAACACCGGGGAGCTGTTTTTT	CASSLLTVWNTGELFF
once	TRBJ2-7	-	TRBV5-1	TGCGCCAGCAGCCTCGCGGGCGGCGAGCAGTACTTC	CASSLAGGEQYF
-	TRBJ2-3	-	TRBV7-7	TGTGCTAGCAGCTCATCAGTCACAGATACGCAGTATTTT	CASSSSVTDTQYF
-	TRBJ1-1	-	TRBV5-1	TGCGCCAGCAGCTTGTTACAGGATAACGGAGCTTTCTTT	CASSLLQDNGAFF
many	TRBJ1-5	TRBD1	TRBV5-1	TGCGCCAGCAGCTTGGATGGGACAGCTTATAGCAATCAGCCCCAGCATTTT	CASSLDGTAYSNQPQHF
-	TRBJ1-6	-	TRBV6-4	TGTGCCGACCGGGACCCAGGGTCACCCCTCCACTTT	CADRDPGSPLHF
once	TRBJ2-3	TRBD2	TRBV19	TGTGCCAGTAGTATGGCGGGACTAGCGGGAGCAATTAGCACAGATACGCAGTATTTT	CASSMAGLAGAISTDTQYF
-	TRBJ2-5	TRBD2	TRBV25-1	TGTGCCAGCAGTGATCGGGGGGACGAGACCCAGTACTTC	CASSDRGDETQYF
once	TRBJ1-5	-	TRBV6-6	TGTGCCAGTGACCGTACAGGGACTCAGCCCCAGCATTTT	CASDRTGTQPQHF
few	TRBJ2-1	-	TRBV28	TGTGCCAGCAGTTCGGGACTTTGGAATGAGCAGTTCTTC	CASSSGLWNEQFF
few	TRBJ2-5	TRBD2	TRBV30	TGTGCCTGGAAACAGCGGGGGGCAGAGACCCAGTACTTC	CAWKQRGAETQYF
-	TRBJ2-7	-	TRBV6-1	TGTGCCAGCAGGCCCGGGCAGGGGCAAACGTACTTC	CASRPGQGQTYF
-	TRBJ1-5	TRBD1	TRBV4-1	TGCGCCAGCAGCCAAGATGGTACAGGGGTGCAGCCCCAGCATTTT	CASSQDGTGVQPQHF
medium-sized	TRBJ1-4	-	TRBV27	TGTGCCAGCAGTGAATATTCGAGCGGGGAAAAACTGTTTTTT	CASSEYSSGEKLFF
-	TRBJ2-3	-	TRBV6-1	TGTGCCAGCAGACTAGTTTTCACAGATACGCAGTATTTT	CASRLVFTDTQYF
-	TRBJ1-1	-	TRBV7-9	TGTGCCAGCAGCTCTGAAACTCGGAACACTGAAGCTTTCTTT	CASSSETRNTEAFF
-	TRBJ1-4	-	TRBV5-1	TGCGCCAGCAGCTTGCGTCCTAGAGAAGGGGGTGAAAAACTGTTTTTT	CASSLRPREGGEKLFF
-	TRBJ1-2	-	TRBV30	TGTGCCTGGAGTGTGGGTGGCGGCTACACCTTC	CAWSVGGGYTF
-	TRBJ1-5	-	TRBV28	TGTGCCAGCAGTTTATCGGCAGGGAGCCCTGCCCGGTGGCCCCAGCATTTT	CASSLSAGSPARWPQHF
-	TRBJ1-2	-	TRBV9	TGTGCCAGCAGCCCAAGCGGGGGGGGCGATGGCTACACCTTC	CASSPSGGGDGYTF
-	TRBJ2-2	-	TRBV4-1	TGCGCCAGCAGCCCGGGACTCATCAACACCGGGGAGCTGTTTTTT	CASSPGLINTGELFF
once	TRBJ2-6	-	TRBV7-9	TGTGCCATCCCGCCGGGTGGTGGGGCCAACGTCCTGACTTTC	CAIPPGGGANVLTF
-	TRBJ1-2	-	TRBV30	TGTGCCTGGATTTCGCAGGGAAAAGGTCTTATGGGCTACACCTTC	CAWISQGKGLMGYTF
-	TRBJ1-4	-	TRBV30	TGTGCCTGGAGTTTGGCAGAGGGGGAAAAACTGTTTTTT	CAWSLAEGEKLFF
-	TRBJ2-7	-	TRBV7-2	TGTGCCAGCAGCCCCGAGTGGCTTACCGCCTACGAGCAGTACTTC	CASSPEWLTAYEQYF
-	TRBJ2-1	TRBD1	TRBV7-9	TGTGCCAGCAGCTTAGTGGGACAGGGGGCTGCCTGGTATGAGCAGTTCTTC	CASSLVGQGAAWYEQFF
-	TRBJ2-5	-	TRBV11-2	TGTGCCAGCAGCCCGGACCGACGGGAGACCCAGTACTTC	CASSPDRRETQYF
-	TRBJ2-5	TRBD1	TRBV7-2	TGTGCCAGCAGCCCACGCAGGGGGCCCGAGACCCAGTACTTC	CASSPRRGPETQYF
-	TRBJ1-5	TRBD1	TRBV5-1	TGCGCCAGCAGCTCGAAAGGACAGGGCAATCAGCCCCAGCATTTT	CASSSKGQGNQPQHF
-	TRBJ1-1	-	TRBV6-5	TGTGCCAGCAGTTACTCTACCAGGGGAGGAACTGAAGCTTTCTTT	CASSYSTRGGTEAFF
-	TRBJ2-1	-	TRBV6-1	TGTGCCAGCAGTGGTTCACAGGGCTACAATGAGCAGTTCTTC	CASSGSQGYNEQFF
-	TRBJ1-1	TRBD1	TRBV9	TGTGCCAGCAGCGTAGATCCGGGACAGGCCCCTGAAGCTTTCTTT	CASSVDPGQAPEAFF
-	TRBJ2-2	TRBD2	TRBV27	TGTGCCAGCAGTTTATCTTCACTAGCGCACACCGGGGAGCTGTTTTTT	CASSLSSLAHTGELFF
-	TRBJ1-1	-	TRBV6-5	TGTGCCAGCAGTTCTGTGTACGGGAAGAACACTGAAGCTTTCTTT	CASSSVYGKNTEAFF
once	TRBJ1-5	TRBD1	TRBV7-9	TGTGCCAGCAGCTTATATGGCGGAACAGGGGGGACGAAGCCCCAGCATTTT	CASSLYGGTGGTKPQHF
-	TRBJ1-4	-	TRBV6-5	TGTGCCAGCAGTTACGCAGGGTTTAATGAAAAACTGTTTTTT	CASSYAGFNEKLFF
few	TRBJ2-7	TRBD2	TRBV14	TGTGCCAGCAGCCAACAACTAGCGGGAGTCTACGAGCAGTACTTC	CASSQQLAGVYEQYF
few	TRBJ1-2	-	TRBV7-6	TGTGCCAGCAGCCCCGGGTGGGGGAACTATGGCTACACCTTC	CASSPGWGNYGYTF